The clone carrying this T cell receptor (beta chain) was observed a handful of times. This specimen comes from a study of blood T cell repertoires in COVID-19. Using immunoSEQ multiplex PCR, the repertoire was profiled, and TCRdb retains in-frame clones only, with some absent. This table holds 200,000 to 300,000 clones, about 88% found once. CDR1 SGHNT and CDR2 YYREEE come from the germline V gene (reference sequence). V lost 0 bases, J lost 6 bases, and 9 bases lay in between. CDR3 size: 14 residues. The chain links TRBV5-4 to TRBJ2-2; maybe TRBD2 (6 bases). The sequence came from a young man with active or convalescent COVID-19. The sample was peripheral blood. Written as DNA, the CDR3 is TGTGCCAGCAGCTTGGCGGGGGTGGCCGGGGAGCTGTTTTTT. This translates into CASSLAGVAGELFF.